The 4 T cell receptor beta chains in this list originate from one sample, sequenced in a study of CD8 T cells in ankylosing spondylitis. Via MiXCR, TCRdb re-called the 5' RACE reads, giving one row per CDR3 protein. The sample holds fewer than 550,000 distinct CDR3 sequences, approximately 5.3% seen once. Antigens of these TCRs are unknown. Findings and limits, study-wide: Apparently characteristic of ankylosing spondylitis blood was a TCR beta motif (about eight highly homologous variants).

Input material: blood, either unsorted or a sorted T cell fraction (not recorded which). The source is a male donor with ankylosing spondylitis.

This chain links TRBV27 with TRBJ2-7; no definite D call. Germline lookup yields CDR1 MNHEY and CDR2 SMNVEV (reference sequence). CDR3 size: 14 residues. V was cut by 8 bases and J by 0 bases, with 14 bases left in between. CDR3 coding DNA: TGTGCCAGCCACAGCCTGGTATCCTCCTACGAGCAGTACTTC. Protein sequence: CASHSLVSSYEQYF.

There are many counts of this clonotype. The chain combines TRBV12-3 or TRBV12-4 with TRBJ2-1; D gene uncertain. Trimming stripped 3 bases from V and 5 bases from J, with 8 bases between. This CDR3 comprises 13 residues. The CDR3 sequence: CASSFTSNNEQFF. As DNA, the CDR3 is TGTGCCAGCAGTTTTACGTCCAACAATGAGCAGTTCTTC.

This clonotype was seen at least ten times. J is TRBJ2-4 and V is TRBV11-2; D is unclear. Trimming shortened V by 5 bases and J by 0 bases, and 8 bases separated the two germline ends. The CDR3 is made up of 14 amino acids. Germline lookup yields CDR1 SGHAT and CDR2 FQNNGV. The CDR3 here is CASSPILAKNIQYF. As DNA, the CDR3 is TGTGCCAGCAGCCCTATCCTAGCCAAAAACATTCAGTACTTC.

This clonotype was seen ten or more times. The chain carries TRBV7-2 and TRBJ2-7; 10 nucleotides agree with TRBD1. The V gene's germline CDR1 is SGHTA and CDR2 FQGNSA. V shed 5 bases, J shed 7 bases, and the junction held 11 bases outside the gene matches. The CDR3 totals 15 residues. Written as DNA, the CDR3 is TGTGCCAGCAGCAGCCGGGACAGGGGTCCTGTGGAGCAGTACTTC. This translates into CASSSRDRGPVEQYF.